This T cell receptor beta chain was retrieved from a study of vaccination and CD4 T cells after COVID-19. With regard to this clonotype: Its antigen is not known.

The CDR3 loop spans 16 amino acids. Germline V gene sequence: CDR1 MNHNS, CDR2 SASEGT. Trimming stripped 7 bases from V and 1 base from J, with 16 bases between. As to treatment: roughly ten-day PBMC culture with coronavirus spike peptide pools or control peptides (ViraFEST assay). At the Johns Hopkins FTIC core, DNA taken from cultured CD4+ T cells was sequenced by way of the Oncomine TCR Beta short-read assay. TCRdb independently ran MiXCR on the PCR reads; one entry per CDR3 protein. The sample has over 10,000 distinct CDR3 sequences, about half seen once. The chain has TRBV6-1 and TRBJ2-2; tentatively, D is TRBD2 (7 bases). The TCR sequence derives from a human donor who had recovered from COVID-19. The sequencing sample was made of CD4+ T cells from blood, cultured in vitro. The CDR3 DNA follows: TGTGCCAGCACACGGGGGGCTACCTTGAACACCGGGGAGCTGTTTTTT. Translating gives CASTRGATLNTGELFF.